The entry that follows covers one T cell receptor (beta chain) sequence. Its antigen is still unknown. These data come from a study of vaccination and CD4 T cells after COVID-19. Background on the study: Mild disease affected fewer than ten convalescent patients and severe disease one, all SARS-CoV-2 positive by nasal swab PCR. Each enrolled participant received a two-dose regimen of either BNT162b2 or mRNA-1273 vaccine. Study-level results: Vaccine-specific clones in convalescent patients were spike mono-reactive in 304 of 307 cases.

One entry per CDR3 protein results from TCRdb running MiXCR on the PCR reads. The data show 21,000 or so distinct CDR3 sequences, with about 60% seen just once and less than 1.5% held by the top ten. This CDR3 is 14 amino acids long. Germline V gene data show CDR1 as MNHNS and CDR2 as SASEGT. Trimming cost V 8 bases and J 6 bases, with 17 bases left between them. V is TRBV6-1 and J is TRBJ2-1; D possibly matches TRBD1 or TRBD2 (5 bases each). The sequences come from CD4+ T cells from blood, collected before SARS-CoV-2 vaccination. The clonotype comes from a human donor who had recovered from COVID-19. The CDR3 spells CASLGVLAVNEQFF. The CDR3 region has the DNA TGTGCCAGCCTGGGGGTCCTAGCCGTCAATGAGCAGTTCTTC.